This T cell receptor (beta chain) was sequenced for a study of cytomegalovirus exposure and HLA in healthy donors. Study-wide results and limits: It was shown in a later analysis that HLA-associated TCR beta chains were more clonally expanded than other, equally common chains. Cytomegalovirus-associated TCR beta chains were listed, numbering around 150.

Primers: 60 Vbeta forward and 13 Jbeta reverse. Assay: immunoSEQ multiplex PCR; the TCRdb copy retains only in-frame clones and omits some. The data contain 100,000 to 150,000 clones, about 81% of them seen just once; the ten biggest clones take up approximately 1.1%. The sample holds one count of this clone. The antigen is not known. With 0 bases removed from V and 7 bases from J, the gap between germline ends came to 10 bases. Per germline, CDR1 GTSNPN and CDR2 SVGIG (reference sequence). The CDR3 runs to 12 residues. This sequence originates from a woman in her twenties or thirties in good health and CMV-seronegative. The sequencing sample was made of PBMCs. This chain connects TRBV30 to TRBJ2-7; D may be TRBD2 (6 bases). The CDR3 loop reads CAWSVVGGEQYF. DNA of the CDR3: TGTGCCTGGAGTGTAGTGGGAGGTGAGCAGTACTTC. Using reference TRBV30 and TRBJ2-7 for the parts outside the CDR3, the full variable domain is SQTIHQWPATLVQPVGSPLSLECTVEGTSNPNLYWYRQAAGRGLQLLFYSVGIGQISSEVPQNLSASRPQDRQFILSSKKLLLSDSGFYLCAWSVVGGEQYFGPGTRLTVT.